Shown below are 29 T cell receptor beta chains from a single sample sequenced in a study of T cell clones after liver transplantation. Data came from immunoSEQ multiplex PCR; TCRdb stores just in-frame clones and leaves some out. The table has 75,000 to 95,000 clones, approximately 82% seen once; the top ten hold 2.5% to 3.5%. Sequenced here: CD4+ T cells from blood, sampled at the 22-month timepoint. These TCRs come from a human patient who received a liver transplant. Some T cells may originate from the graft donor.

The CDR3 is CASSPGAGGSYEQYF. DNA for the CDR3: TGTGCCAGCAGCCCCGGGGCCGGAGGGTCCTACGAGCAGTACTTC. The V gene is TRBV5-6, the J gene TRBJ2-5, with a possible D match to TRBD2 (6 bases). The J call may be faulty, since TRBJ2-7 better matches the DNA end. CDR1 and CDR2 (germline): SGHDT, YYEEEE. This CDR3 has 15 residues.

This sequence joins TRBV5-4 and TRBJ1-1; the D is unclear. Germline V gives CDR1 SGHNT, CDR2 YYREEE (reference sequence). V was shortened by 5 bases and J by 3 bases, with 14 bases between the two germline ends. The CDR3 is made up of 14 amino acids. The CDR3 region is CASRRTTRDTEAFF. The CDR3 nucleotides are TGTGCCAGCAGACGCACGACGAGGGACACTGAAGCTTTCTTT.

The CDR3 here is CASSLNTGVMNTEAFF. The CDR3 bases are TGTGCCAGCAGCTTAAACACAGGGGTAATGAACACTGAAGCTTTCTTT. This chain uses TRBV7-8 with TRBJ1-1; 7 bases map to TRBD1. Germline assignment: CDR1 SGHVS and CDR2 FQNEAQ. J gave up 0 bases and V 2 bases, and 6 bases lay outside the gene matches. CDR3 length: 16 residues.

The chain couples TRBV19 to TRBJ2-2; tentatively, D is TRBD2 (6 bases). CDR3 length: 13 residues. From germline, CDR1 is LNHDA and CDR2 SQIVND (reference sequence). V was clipped by 7 bases and J by 1 base, with 7 bases between them. Here the CDR3 DNA reads TGTGCCAGTAATAGCGGGAACACCGGGGAGCTGTTTTTT. Its translation is CASNSGNTGELFF.

The chain is built from TRBV14 and TRBJ1-4; D remains unclear. CDR3 length equals 13 residues. Trimming removed 1 base at V and 11 bases at J, with 11 bases between. Looked up from germline, CDR1 is SGHDN and CDR2 is FVKESK. CDR3 nucleotide sequence: TGTGCCAGCAGCCAAGCCTTCTTGGGGAAACTGTTTTTT. Protein: CASSQAFLGKLFF. The full variable domain, its missing parts supplied by reference TRBV14 and TRBJ1-4, is EAGVTQFPSHSVIEKGQTVTLRCDPISGHDNLYWYRRVMGKEIKFLLHFVKESKQDESGMPNNRFLAERTGGTYSTLKVQPAELEDSGVYFCASSQAFLGKLFFGSGTQLSVL.

This chain joins TRBV6-5 and TRBJ1-3; D gene uncertain. V lost 7 bases and J lost 4, with 11 bases in between. Germline V gives CDR1 MNHEY, CDR2 SVGAGI. This CDR3 contains 13 residues. CDR3 DNA sequence: TGTGCCAGCAACCCCTCCCTAGGAAACACCATATATTTT. Translating it yields CASNPSLGNTIYF.

This clone was observed a handful of times. The V call is TRBV5-5, the J call TRBJ1-5; no firm D call. CDR3 length: 13 amino acids. V lost 3 bases to trimming and J lost 6 bases, with 10 bases between them. Germline CDR1 is SGHKS and CDR2 is YYEKEE (reference sequence). CDR3 sequence: CASSSEFRQPQHF. CDR3 DNA sequence: TGTGCCAGCAGCTCCGAATTTCGTCAGCCCCAGCATTTT.

The chain carries TRBV19 and TRBJ1-1, with TRBD1 as a possible D gene (6 bases). CDR3 length equals 14 residues. Germline CDR1 and CDR2: LNHDA and SQIVND (reference sequence). The ends were cut back, 6 bases at V and 5 bases at J, with 16 bases in the middle. CDR3 in DNA: TGTGCCAGTAGGAAGGGGGGCTGGGAGACTGAAGCTTTCTTT. This codes for CASRKGGWETEAFF.

The chain is built from TRBV28 and TRBJ2-1, with 16 bases that match TRBD2. The germline CDR1 and CDR2 sequences are MDHEN and SYDVKM. The V and J ends lost 2 bases and 6 bases, in that order; junction bases with no gene match: 4. This CDR3 has 17 amino acids. The CDR3: CASSLLGTSGRANEQFF. CDR3 coding DNA: TGTGCCAGCAGTTTACTTGGGACTAGCGGGAGGGCCAATGAGCAGTTCTTC.

V usage is TRBV19 and J usage is TRBJ2-3; TRBD2 matches at 8 bases. The CDR3 covers 15 residues. V trimming: 3 bases; J trimming: 2 bases; junction bases outside the gene matches: 4. Germline CDR1 and CDR2: LNHDA and SQIVND (reference sequence). This CDR3 is CASSIKRGTTDTQYF. In DNA, the CDR3 is TGTGCCAGTAGTATTAAGCGGGGGACCACAGATACGCAGTATTTT.

V is TRBV19 and J is TRBJ2-2, with D perhaps TRBD2 (5 bases). The CDR3 sequence is 17 residues long. CDR1 is LNHDA and CDR2 is SQIVND in the germline V gene (reference sequence). Trimming took off 2 bases at V and 5 bases at J, with 18 bases between the two ends. The CDR3 loop is CASSIPRGRRGTGELFF. CDR3 DNA: TGTGCCAGTAGTATACCACGCGGGCGAAGAGGGACCGGGGAGCTGTTTTTT.

The V and J genes are TRBV7-3 and TRBJ1-1, with a possible D match to TRBD1 (6 bases). Germline V gives CDR1 SGHTA, CDR2 FQGTGA. CDR3 length equals 13 residues. The V end lost 4 bases, the J end lost 1 base, and 7 bases lay between the germline ends. The CDR3 nucleotides read TGTGCCAGCAGCTCGGGGGCGAACACTGAAGCTTTCTTT. Translation: CASSSGANTEAFF. Filled out from reference TRBV7-3 and TRBJ1-1, the complete variable domain reads GAGVSQTPSNKVTEKGKYVELRCDPISGHTALYWYRQSLGQGPEFLIYFQGTGAADDSGLPNDRFFAVRPEGSVSTLKIQRTERGDSAVYLCASSSGANTEAFFGQGTRLTVV.

The chain links TRBV9 to TRBJ2-4; D is perhaps TRBD2 (7 bases). The CDR3 is 20 amino acids. V lost 4 bases, J lost 2 bases, and 28 bases lay in between. CDR1 and CDR2 (germline): SGDLS, YYNGEE. DNA of the CDR3: TGTGCCAGCAGCCCCCGAGGGGGGGCAGAGAGGTCGGTAACCAAAAACATTCAGTACTTC. It is translated as CASSPRGGAERSVTKNIQYF. Using reference TRBV9 and TRBJ2-4 for the parts outside the CDR3, the full variable domain is DSGVTQTPKHLITATGQRVTLRCSPRSGDLSVYWYQQSLDQGLQFLIQYYNGEERAKGNILERFSAQQFPDLHSELNLSSLELGDSALYFCASSPRGGAERSVTKNIQYFGAGTRLSVL.

The genes are TRBV7-2 and TRBJ2-5; D unclear. Germline assignment: CDR1 SGHTA and CDR2 FQGNSA. The CDR3 consists of 13 residues. With 2 bases removed from V and 13 bases from J, the gap between germline ends came to 17 bases. As DNA, the CDR3 is TGTGCCAGCAGCTTAAACCCAGGATCCCCGGGGTACTTC. Encoded protein: CASSLNPGSPGYF.

The rearrangement uses TRBV5-8 and TRBJ2-3; 8 bases match TRBD1. The CDR3 runs 15 residues. Trimming at V came to 5 bases and at J to 7 bases, leaving 12 bases not matched to a gene. Germline V gene sequence: CDR1 SGHTS, CDR2 YDEGEE. CDR3 sequence reads: CASRPGTGGGYTQYF. CDR3 coding DNA: TGTGCCAGCAGACCCGGGACAGGAGGCGGATATACGCAGTATTTT.

J is TRBJ1-2 and V is TRBV5-4; possible D gene TRBD1, 5 bases. Germline V CDR1 and CDR2: SGHNT, YYREEE (reference sequence). Trimming stripped 6 bases from V and 6 bases from J, with 21 bases between. The CDR3 is made up of 15 amino acids. The CDR3 region is CASNPSSGGSNGYTF. DNA for the CDR3: TGTGCCAGCAACCCTTCTTCGGGGGGGAGTAATGGCTACACCTTC.

Comment on this clone: This sample also contains other DNA sequences that code for the same CDR3. The V gene is TRBV6-1, the J gene TRBJ2-5; 7 positions agree with TRBD1. The CDR3 loop spans 13 amino acids. Looked up from germline, CDR1 is MNHNS and CDR2 is SASEGT. J lost 4 bases, V lost 4 bases, and 3 bases had no gene match. The CDR3 coding sequence is TGTGCCAGCAGTGGAAACAGGGGAGAGACCCAGTACTTC. It yields the protein CASSGNRGETQYF.

V and J are TRBV6-5 and TRBJ2-7; D is unclear. Germline V gene sequence: CDR1 MNHEY, CDR2 SVGAGI. Trimming removed 7 bases from V and 1 base from J, with 17 bases in between. CDR3 length: 15 amino acids. The chain's CDR3 is CASIRPPRPSYEQYF. The CDR3 region has the DNA TGTGCCAGCATACGTCCACCTCGGCCGTCCTACGAGCAGTACTTC.

The chain couples TRBV9 to TRBJ2-7, with a weak D call TRBD1 (6 bases). This CDR3 spans 15 amino acids. Germline V gene lookup returns CDR1 SGDLS and CDR2 YYNGEE. Trimming left V 2 bases short and J 3 bases short, with 15 bases between. The chain's CDR3 is CASSVETGGLYEQYF. CDR3 coding DNA: TGTGCCAGCAGCGTCGAGACAGGAGGACTCTACGAGCAGTACTTC.

J is TRBJ1-2 and V is TRBV4-1; D is undetermined. The V gene's germline CDR1 is MGHRA and CDR2 YSYEKL. The CDR3 is 15 amino acids. V was trimmed by 6 bases and J by 4 bases, leaving 18 bases between them. Written as DNA, the CDR3 is TGCGCCAGCAGGAACGAAGGACGGGCGATCTATGGCTACACCTTC. Its translation is CASRNEGRAIYGYTF.

The chain joins TRBV9 to TRBJ2-7; 10 bases are shared with TRBD1. V lost 0 bases, J lost 7 bases, and 4 bases stayed unmatched. This CDR3 is 14 amino acids long. Germline V gene lookup returns CDR1 SGDLS and CDR2 YYNGEE. The CDR3, as DNA: TGTGCCAGCAGCGTAGGGGGACAGGGGAAGGAGCAGTACTTC. Protein product: CASSVGGQGKEQYF.

This chain uses TRBV23-1 with TRBJ1-6, with 8 positions matching TRBD1. TRBV23-1 falls under the ORF class, with uncertain function. V gave up 5 bases and J gave up 7 bases; unmatched junction bases: 7. The CDR3 is made up of 15 amino acids. CDR3 protein: CASSKTGAKNSPLHF. The CDR3 DNA sequence: TGCGCCAGCAGTAAGACAGGGGCGAAGAATTCACCCCTCCACTTT.

V and J are TRBV5-5 and TRBJ2-7; 13 nucleotides line up with TRBD2. Germline V gene lookup returns CDR1 SGHKS and CDR2 YYEKEE (reference sequence). The CDR3 runs to 15 residues. V lost 3 bases, J lost 4 bases, and 4 bases stayed unmatched. The CDR3 spells CASSSGLAGVYEQYF. As DNA, the CDR3 is TGTGCCAGCAGCTCTGGACTAGCGGGAGTTTACGAGCAGTACTTC.

V is TRBV2 and J is TRBJ2-5, with D unresolved. With 5 bases removed from V and 7 bases from J, the gap between germline ends came to 11 bases. The CDR3 runs to 12 residues. The germline gives CDR1 SNHLY, CDR2 FYNNEI. The CDR3 sequence is CASSPGPRTQYF. The CDR3 DNA is TGTGCCAGCAGTCCGGGCCCTCGGACCCAGTACTTC.

In nucleotides, the CDR3 is TGTGCCAGCAGCTCGAAGACCGGGACAGGTTCGGCCTATGGCTACACCTTC. Amino acids: CASSSKTGTGSAYGYTF. The chain uses TRBV4-2 and TRBJ1-2, with 8 bases that match TRBD1. V was clipped by 5 bases and J by 4 bases; unmatched bases: 15. Germline-derived CDR1 and CDR2 are LGHNA and YNFKEQ. The CDR3 runs 17 residues.

This sequence joins TRBV9 and TRBJ2-1, with 8 bases matching TRBD2. Germline CDR1 is SGDLS and CDR2 is YYNGEE. The CDR3 totals 16 residues. V lost 2 bases, J lost 4 bases, and 8 bases stayed unmatched. CDR3 amino acids: CASSVGGGRTYNEQFF. CDR3 coding DNA: TGTGCCAGCAGCGTCGGCGGGGGGCGTACTTACAATGAGCAGTTCTTC. Full variable domain (remainder filled in from reference TRBV9 and TRBJ2-1): DSGVTQTPKHLITATGQRVTLRCSPRSGDLSVYWYQQSLDQGLQFLIQYYNGEERAKGNILERFSAQQFPDLHSELNLSSLELGDSALYFCASSVGGGRTYNEQFFGPGTRLTVL.

V is TRBV4-1 and J is TRBJ2-7; 9 positions match TRBD1. The CDR3 has 13 residues. V dropped 4 bases and J dropped 4; count of bases not matched to a gene: 2. Per the germline V gene, CDR1 is MGHRA and CDR2 is YSYEKL. The CDR3 spells CASSRGQGYEQYF. CDR3 in DNA: TGCGCCAGCAGCCGCGGACAGGGGTACGAGCAGTACTTC.

A word on this clone: The junction shows a germline mismatch at one end, possibly a read error. The V gene is TRBV4-2, the J gene TRBJ1-2, with no clear D. CDR3 size: 13 residues. In germline, CDR1 is LGHNA, CDR2 YNFKEQ. The CDR3 region is CASSQEGNSGYTF. The CDR3 DNA follows: TGTGCCAGCAGCCAAGAAGGCAACTCTGGCTACACCTTC.

The V and J genes are TRBV6-1 and TRBJ2-7; perhaps TRBD1 as D (5 bases). The CDR3 spans 14 residues. The V end lost 2 bases, the J end lost 4 bases, and 12 bases lay between the germline ends. Germline CDR1 and CDR2: MNHNS and SASEGT. CDR3: CASSEQGVRYEQYF. DNA for the CDR3: TGTGCCAGCAGTGAACAGGGTGTAAGATACGAGCAGTACTTC.